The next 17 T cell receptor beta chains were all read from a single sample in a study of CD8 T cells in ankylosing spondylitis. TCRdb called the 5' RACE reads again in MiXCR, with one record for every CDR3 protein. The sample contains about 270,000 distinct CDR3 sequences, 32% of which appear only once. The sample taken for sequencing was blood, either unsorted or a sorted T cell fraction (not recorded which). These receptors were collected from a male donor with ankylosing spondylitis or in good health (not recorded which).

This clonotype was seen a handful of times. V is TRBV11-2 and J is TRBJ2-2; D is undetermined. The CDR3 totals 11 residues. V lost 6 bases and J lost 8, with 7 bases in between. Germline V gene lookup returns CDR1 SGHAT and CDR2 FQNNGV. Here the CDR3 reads CASSGTGELFF. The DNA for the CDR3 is TGTGCCAGCAGTGGAACGGGGGAGCTGTTTTTT.

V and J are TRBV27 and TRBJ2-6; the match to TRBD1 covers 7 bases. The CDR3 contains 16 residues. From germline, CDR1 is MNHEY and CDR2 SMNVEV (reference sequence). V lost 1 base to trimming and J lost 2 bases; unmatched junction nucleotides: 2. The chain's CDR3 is CASSLFQGAGANVLTF. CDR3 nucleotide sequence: TGTGCCAGCAGTTTATTTCAGGGGGCTGGGGCCAACGTCCTGACTTTC.

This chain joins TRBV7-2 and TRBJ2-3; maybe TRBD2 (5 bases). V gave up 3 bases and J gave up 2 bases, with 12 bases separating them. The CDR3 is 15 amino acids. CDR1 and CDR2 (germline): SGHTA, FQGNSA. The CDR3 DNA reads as TGTGCCAGCAGCTTGCGCGATAGCGTCACAGATACGCAGTATTTT. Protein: CASSLRDSVTDTQYF.

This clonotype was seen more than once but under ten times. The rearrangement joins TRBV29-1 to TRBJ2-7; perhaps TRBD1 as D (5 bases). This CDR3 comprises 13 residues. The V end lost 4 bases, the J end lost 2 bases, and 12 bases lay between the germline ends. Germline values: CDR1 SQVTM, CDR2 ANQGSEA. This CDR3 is CSVGQGLTYEQYF. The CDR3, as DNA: TGCAGCGTTGGGCAGGGCCTAACCTACGAGCAGTACTTC.

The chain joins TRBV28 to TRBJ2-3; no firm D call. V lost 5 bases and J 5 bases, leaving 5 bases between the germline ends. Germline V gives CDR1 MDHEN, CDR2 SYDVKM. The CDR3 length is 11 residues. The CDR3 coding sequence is TGTGCCAGCAGTACAAGAGATACGCAGTATTTT. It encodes CASSTRDTQYF.

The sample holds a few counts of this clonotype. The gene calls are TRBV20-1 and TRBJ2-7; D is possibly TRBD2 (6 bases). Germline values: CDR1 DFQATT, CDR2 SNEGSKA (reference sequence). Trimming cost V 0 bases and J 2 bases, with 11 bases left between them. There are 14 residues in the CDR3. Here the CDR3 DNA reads TGCAGTGCTAGAGATGGGCAGCGGGCCTACGAGCAGTACTTC. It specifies CSARDGQRAYEQYF.

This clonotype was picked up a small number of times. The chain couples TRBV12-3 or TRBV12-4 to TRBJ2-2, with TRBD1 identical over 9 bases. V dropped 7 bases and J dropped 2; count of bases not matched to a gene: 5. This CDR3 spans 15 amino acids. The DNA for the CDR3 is TGTGCCAGCACCTGGACAGGGGTTAACACCGGGGAGCTGTTTTTT. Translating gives CASTWTGVNTGELFF.

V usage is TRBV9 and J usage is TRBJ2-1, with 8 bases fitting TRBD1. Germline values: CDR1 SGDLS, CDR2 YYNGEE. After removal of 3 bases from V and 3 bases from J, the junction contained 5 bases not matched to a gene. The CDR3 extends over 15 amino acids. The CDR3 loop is CASSATGALYNEQFF. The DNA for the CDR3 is TGTGCCAGCAGCGCGACAGGGGCCCTCTACAATGAGCAGTTCTTC.

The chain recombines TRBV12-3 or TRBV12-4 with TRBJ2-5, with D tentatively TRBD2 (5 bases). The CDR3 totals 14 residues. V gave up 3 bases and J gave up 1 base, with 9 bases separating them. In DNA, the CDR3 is TGTGCCAGCAGTTTTCAAAGCGGCCAAGAGACCCAGTACTTC. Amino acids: CASSFQSGQETQYF.

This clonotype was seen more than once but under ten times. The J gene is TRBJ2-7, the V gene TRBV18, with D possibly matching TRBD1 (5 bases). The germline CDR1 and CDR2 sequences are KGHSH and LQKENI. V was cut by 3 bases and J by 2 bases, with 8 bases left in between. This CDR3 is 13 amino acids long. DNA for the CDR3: TGTGCCAGCTCACCGCCAGGGACCTACGAGCAGTACTTC. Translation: CASSPPGTYEQYF.

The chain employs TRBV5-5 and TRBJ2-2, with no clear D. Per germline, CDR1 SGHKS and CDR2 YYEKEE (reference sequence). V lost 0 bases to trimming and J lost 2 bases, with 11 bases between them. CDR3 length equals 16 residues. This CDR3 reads CASSLGPFINTGELFF. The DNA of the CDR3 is TGTGCCAGCAGCTTGGGTCCGTTTATCAACACCGGGGAGCTGTTTTTT.

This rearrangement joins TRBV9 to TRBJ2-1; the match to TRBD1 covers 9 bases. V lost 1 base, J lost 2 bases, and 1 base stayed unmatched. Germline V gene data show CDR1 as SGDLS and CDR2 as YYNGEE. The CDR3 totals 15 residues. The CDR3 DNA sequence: TGTGCCAGCAGCGTAAGGGACAGGGCCTACAATGAGCAGTTCTTC. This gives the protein CASSVRDRAYNEQFF.

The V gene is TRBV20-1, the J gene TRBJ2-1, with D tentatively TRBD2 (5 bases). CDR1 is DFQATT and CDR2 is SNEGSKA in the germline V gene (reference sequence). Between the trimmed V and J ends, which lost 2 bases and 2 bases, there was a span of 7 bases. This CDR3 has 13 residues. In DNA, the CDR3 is TGCAGTGCTAGATGGGGAGCCTACAATGAGCAGTTCTTC. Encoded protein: CSARWGAYNEQFF.

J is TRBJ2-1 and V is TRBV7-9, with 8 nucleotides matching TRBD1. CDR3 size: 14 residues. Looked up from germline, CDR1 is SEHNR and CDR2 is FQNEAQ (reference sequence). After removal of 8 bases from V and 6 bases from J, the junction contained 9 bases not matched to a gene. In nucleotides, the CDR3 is TGTGCCAGCGGAGTCAGGGGGCGCCGCAATGAGCAGTTCTTC. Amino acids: CASGVRGRRNEQFF.

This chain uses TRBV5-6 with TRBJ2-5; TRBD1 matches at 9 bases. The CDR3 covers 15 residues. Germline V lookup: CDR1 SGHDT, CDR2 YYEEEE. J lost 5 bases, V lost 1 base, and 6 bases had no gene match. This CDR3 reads CASSLWDRVLETQYF. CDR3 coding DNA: TGTGCCAGCAGCTTGTGGGACAGGGTCCTGGAGACCCAGTACTTC.

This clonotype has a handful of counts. The CDR3 loop reads CASHILAGDSKQYF. The CDR3 region has the DNA TGTGCCAGCCACATCCTAGCGGGGGACTCAAAGCAGTACTTC. The gene calls are TRBV5-6 and TRBJ2-7, with TRBD2 matching over 10 bases. CDR3 size: 14 residues. J gave up 8 bases and V 7 bases, and 12 bases lay outside the gene matches. Germline V CDR1 and CDR2: SGHDT, YYEEEE.

The DNA of the CDR3 is TGTGCCAGCAGTGCTATCCCCGGGGCTGGGCAGTACTTC. Translated: CASSAIPGAGQYF. The chain links TRBV12-3 or TRBV12-4 to TRBJ2-7; D possibly matches TRBD1 or TRBD2 (5 bases each). Trimming took 5 bases from V and 9 from J, leaving 17 bases between them. This CDR3 comprises 13 residues.